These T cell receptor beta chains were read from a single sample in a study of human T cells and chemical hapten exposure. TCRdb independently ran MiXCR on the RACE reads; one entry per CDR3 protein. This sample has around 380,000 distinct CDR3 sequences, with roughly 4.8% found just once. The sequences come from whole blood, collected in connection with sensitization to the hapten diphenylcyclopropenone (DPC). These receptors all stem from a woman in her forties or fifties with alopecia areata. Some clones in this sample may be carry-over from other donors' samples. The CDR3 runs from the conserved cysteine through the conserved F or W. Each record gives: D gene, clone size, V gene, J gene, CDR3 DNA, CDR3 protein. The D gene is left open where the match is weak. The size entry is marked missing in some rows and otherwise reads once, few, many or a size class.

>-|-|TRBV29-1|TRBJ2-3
TGCAGCGTTGACAGGGGAGATACGCAGTATTTT
CSVDRGDTQYF
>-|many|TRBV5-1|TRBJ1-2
TGCGCCAGCAGCTTGGCCCGGATCTATGGCTACACCTTC
CASSLARIYGYTF
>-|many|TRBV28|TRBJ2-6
TGTGCCAGCAGCGTATCCGACTCTGGGGCCAACGTCCTGACTTTC
CASSVSDSGANVLTF
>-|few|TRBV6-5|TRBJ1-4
TGTGCCAGCAGGGGAGGGAGTGTTGGTGAAAAACTGTTTTTT
CASRGGSVGEKLFF
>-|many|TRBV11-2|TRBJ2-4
TGTGCCAGCATCGAAAGGCCCAATCAGCGAAACATTCAGTACTTC
CASIERPNQRNIQYF
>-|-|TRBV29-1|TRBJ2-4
TGCAGCTCTGAGGGGGGGTCGGGCATTCAGTACTTC
CSSEGGSGIQYF
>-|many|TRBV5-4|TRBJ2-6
TGTGCCAGCAGCTCTAAAGCTGGGGCCAACGTCCTGACTTTC
CASSSKAGANVLTF
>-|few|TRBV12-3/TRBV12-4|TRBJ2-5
TGTGTCAGCAGTCCCCTCCTAGCGACCGAGGAGACCCAGTACTTC
CVSSPLLATEETQYF
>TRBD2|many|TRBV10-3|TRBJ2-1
TGTGCCACCTCGGGGGGTAGTAGTATCGATGAGCAGTTCTTC
CATSGGSSIDEQFF
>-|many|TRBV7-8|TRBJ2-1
TGTGCCAGCAGCCTGCTCGGAGGGGCCCCCAATGAGCAGTTCTTC
CASSLLGGAPNEQFF
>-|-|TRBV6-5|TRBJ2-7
TGTGCCAGCAGAACCCACGGGGCCTACGAGCAGTACTTC
CASRTHGAYEQYF
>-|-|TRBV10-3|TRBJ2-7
TGTGCCATCAGTGAGTCGACTCATCGGGGTGGGTACGAGCAGTACTTC
CAISESTHRGGYEQYF
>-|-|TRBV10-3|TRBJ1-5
TGTGCCATCAGTGTCGAGGGGGGCAATCAGCCCCAGCATTTT
CAISVEGGNQPQHF
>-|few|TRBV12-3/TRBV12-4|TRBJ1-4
TGTGCCAGCTGTCCTCCCGGACGGTTTAATGAAAAACTGTTTTTT
CASCPPGRFNEKLFF
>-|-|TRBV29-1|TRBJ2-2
TGCAGCGTTGTTATGGGTTCCGGGGAGCTGTTTTTT
CSVVMGSGELFF
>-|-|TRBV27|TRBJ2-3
TGTGCCAGCAGTATCCTACGACAGACAGATACGCAGTATTTT
CASSILRQTDTQYF
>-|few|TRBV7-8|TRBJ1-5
TGTGCCAGCAGCACCCATCCCAATCAGCCCCAGCATTTT
CASSTHPNQPQHF
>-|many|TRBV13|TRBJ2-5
TGTGCCAGCAGCTTTTCAGCTACAGCGTACCAAGAGACCCAGTACTTC
CASSFSATAYQETQYF
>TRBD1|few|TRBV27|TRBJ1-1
TGTGCCAGCAGTTTATCCGGGACAGGGGAACTGAACACTGAAGCTTTCTTT
CASSLSGTGELNTEAFF
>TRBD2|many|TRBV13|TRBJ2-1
TGTGCCAGCAGCTTAAGGGGAGCGGGGGATGGTGAGCAGTTCTTC
CASSLRGAGDGEQFF
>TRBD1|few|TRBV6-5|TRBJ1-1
TGTGCCAGCACCTACTCCGGGACAGGGACAGCTTCCGGTCGTTTGAACACTGAAGCTTTCTTT
CASTYSGTGTASGRLNTEAFF
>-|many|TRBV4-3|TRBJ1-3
TGCGCCAGCAGCCAAGATCTCCAGGACACCATATATTTT
CASSQDLQDTIYF
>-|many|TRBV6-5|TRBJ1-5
TGTGCCAGCGGGGGAAGAAATCAGCCCCAGCATTTT
CASGGRNQPQHF
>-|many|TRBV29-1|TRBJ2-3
TGCAGCGTCACTACAGATACGCAGTATTTT
CSVTTDTQYF
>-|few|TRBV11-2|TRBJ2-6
TGTGCCAGCAGCTTAAAGGGGTCGGGCGGGGCCAACGTCCTGACTTTC
CASSLKGSGGANVLTF
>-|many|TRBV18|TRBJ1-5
TGTGCCAGCTCACCTCAGGGCTATAGCAATCAGCCCCAGCATTTT
CASSPQGYSNQPQHF
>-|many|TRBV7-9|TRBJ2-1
TGTGCCAGCAGCCCCTCCAAGAGCTCCTACAATGAGCAGTTCTTC
CASSPSKSSYNEQFF
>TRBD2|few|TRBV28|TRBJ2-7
TGTGCCAGCAGTCCCCCGGGGAGCGGGGGGTACGAGCAGTACTTC
CASSPPGSGGYEQYF
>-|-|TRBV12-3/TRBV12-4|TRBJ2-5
TGTGCCAGCAGCCCGGGACGGCGCCAAGAGACCCAGTACTTC
CASSPGRRQETQYF
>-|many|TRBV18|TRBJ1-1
TGTGCCAGCTCACCAAACGGGGACACTGAAGCTTTCTTT
CASSPNGDTEAFF
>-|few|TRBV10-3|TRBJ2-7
TGTGCCGCACGGACAAGCACTCGGGAGCAGTACTTC
CAARTSTREQYF
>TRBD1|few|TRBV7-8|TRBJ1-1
TGTGCCAGCAGCTTAGTGACAGGGGCGAACACTGAAGCTTTCTTT
CASSLVTGANTEAFF
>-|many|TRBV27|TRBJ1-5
TGTGCCAGCAGTTTTAGACTGGGCAATCAGCCCCAGCATTTT
CASSFRLGNQPQHF
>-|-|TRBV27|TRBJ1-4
TGTGCCAGCACCTCTTTGCCCCCGGACGGAAAACTGTTTTTT
CASTSLPPDGKLFF
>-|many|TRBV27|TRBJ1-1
TGTGCCAGCAGTTTATTCCCCGGATTGTCCGGGACTGAAGCTTTCTTT
CASSLFPGLSGTEAFF
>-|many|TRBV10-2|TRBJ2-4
TGCGCCAGCAGTGACATCGGAAACATTCAGTACTTC
CASSDIGNIQYF
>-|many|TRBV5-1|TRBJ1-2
TGCGCCAGCAGCTTGGAGGGTCGACAGGACCTTAACTATGGCTACACCTTC
CASSLEGRQDLNYGYTF
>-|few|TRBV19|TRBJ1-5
TGTGCCAGTAGTATAAAGGGGGGCCAAGGAGTCAATCAGCCCCAGCATTTT
CASSIKGGQGVNQPQHF
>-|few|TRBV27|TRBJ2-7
TGTGCCAGCAGTTCGGGGGTTACCTACGAGCAGTACTTC
CASSSGVTYEQYF
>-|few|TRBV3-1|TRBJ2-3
TGTGCCAGCAGCCAAGGGGCCGGGACGTCTAGCACAGATACGCAGTATTTT
CASSQGAGTSSTDTQYF
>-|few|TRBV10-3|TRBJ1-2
TGTGCCACCCCCTCACGGGACGGCTATGGCTACACCTTC
CATPSRDGYGYTF
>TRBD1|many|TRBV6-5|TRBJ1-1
TGTGCCAGCAGTTACCCCAATAGACAGGGGAGTGACACTGAAGCTTTCTTT
CASSYPNRQGSDTEAFF
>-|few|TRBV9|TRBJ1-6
TGTGCCAGCAGCGTAGAAGGGGGTCAGAATTCACCCCTCCACTTT
CASSVEGGQNSPLHF
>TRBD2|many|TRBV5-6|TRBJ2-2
TGTGCCAGCAACTTCCTTAGCGGGATAGGCACCGGGGAGCTGTTTTTT
CASNFLSGIGTGELFF
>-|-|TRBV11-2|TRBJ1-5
TGTGCCAGCAGCCCGGACTGGAGCAATCAGCCCCAGCATTTT
CASSPDWSNQPQHF
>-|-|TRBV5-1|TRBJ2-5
TGCGCCAGCAGCGCGCCGACGGGAGAAGAGACCCAGTACTTC
CASSAPTGEETQYF
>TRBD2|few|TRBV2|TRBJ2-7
TGTGCCAGCACGAATAGCGGGACCTACGAGCAGTACTTC
CASTNSGTYEQYF
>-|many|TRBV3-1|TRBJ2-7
TGTGCCAGCAGCCGCGGAACGGACGAGCAGTACTTC
CASSRGTDEQYF
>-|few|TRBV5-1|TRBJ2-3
TGCGCCAGCAGCTTGGTAGGGGAATACACAGATACGCAGTATTTT
CASSLVGEYTDTQYF
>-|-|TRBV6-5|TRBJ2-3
TGTGCCAGCAGTCGCATAAGGACTGGGCGGCGCACAGATACGCAGTATTTT
CASSRIRTGRRTDTQYF
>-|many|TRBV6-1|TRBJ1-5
TGTGCCAGCAGTGAAGGGTTTACGGCTCAGCCCCAGCATTTT
CASSEGFTAQPQHF